This T cell receptor beta chain was documented in a study of blood T cell repertoires in COVID-19. This clone was counted a few times. Here immunoSEQ multiplex PCR was the method, and the copy in TCRdb shows in-frame clones only, minus some. The sample holds approximately 180,000 clones, around nine tenths seen once. The sequence was obtained from a human donor in a cohort sampled during active COVID-19. The sequenced sample consisted of peripheral blood.

This CDR3 is CATRPRVGTEAFF. In nucleotides, the CDR3 is TGTGCCACCCGACCCAGGGTGGGGACTGAAGCTTTCTTT. The V and J genes are TRBV2 and TRBJ1-1; D perhaps matches TRBD1 (5 bases). The CDR3 sequence is 13 residues long. V lost 10 bases to trimming and J lost 5 bases, with 17 bases between them. The germline V gene encodes CDR1 SNHLY and CDR2 FYNNEI.